The 32 T cell receptor beta chains below come from one sample, sequenced in a study of T cell clonality in common variable immunodeficiency. Profiled with immunoSEQ multiplex PCR; TCRdb holds only in-frame clones, not every one. The table lists more than 65,000 clones, with no singletons. Sequenced sample: peripheral blood mononuclear cells. The source is a person aged 18 to 75 in good health.

The table lists this clone with many counts. The CDR3 end lies 3 residues beyond the end of the read and is filled in from the germline J gene. V is TRBV29-1 and J is TRBJ2-3; possibly TRBD2 for D (5 bases). This CDR3 region has 14 residues. Germline V gene data show CDR1 as SQVTM and CDR2 as ANQGSEA. Trimming stripped 8 bases from V and 1 base from J, with 16 bases between. The CDR3 sequence is CSLRGLLRTDTQYF. Partial CDR3 DNA: TGCAGCCTTCGCGGGCTACTACGCACAGATACG.

On this clone itself: The read finishes 3 residues shy of the CDR3 end, and the germline J gene is used to complete it. The chain combines TRBV7-9 with TRBJ2-7; 9 nucleotides match TRBD1. The CDR3 contains 15 residues. Germline CDR1 reads SEHNR; CDR2 reads FQNEAQ (reference sequence). Unmatched junction bases numbered 10, after V lost 4 bases and J lost 6 bases. The CDR3 spells CASSWAGTGNIEQYF. The CDR3 DNA, read in part, is TGTGCCAGCAGCTGGGCCGGGACAGGGAACATCGAG.

This clone was observed many times. One end of the junction does not line up with germline, which may come from a read error. The read stops 3 residues short of the end of the CDR3; the missing end is completed from the germline J gene. This chain joins TRBV4-2 and TRBJ2-1; 7 bases are shared with TRBD1. Germline V gene data show CDR1 as LGHNA and CDR2 as YNFKEQ. The CDR3 extends over 12 amino acids. The sequenced part of the CDR3 DNA is TGCGCCAGCAGCCGAGACAGGGATGAG. Translated, it gives CASSRDRDE. The CDR3 in full is CASSRDRDEQFF.

The sample holds many counts of this clone. The read stops 3 residues short of the end of the CDR3; the missing end is completed from the germline J gene. The gene calls are TRBV5-8 and TRBJ2-2; 7 bases are shared with TRBD1. Trimming took 0 bases from V and 2 from J; bases not matched to a gene: 1. Germline CDR1 and CDR2: SGHTS and YDEGEE. This CDR3 contains 15 residues. Incomplete CDR3 DNA: TGTGCCAGCAGCTTGGGACAGGGTAACACCGGGGAG. Its translation: CASSLGQGNTGE. The full-length CDR3 reads as CASSLGQGNTGELFF.

This clone came up many times. The observed sequence ends 3 residues before the CDR3 terminus, with the missing tail filled in from the germline J gene. The J gene is TRBJ2-2, the V gene TRBV5-1; D gene uncertain. CDR3 length: 13 residues. Per the germline V gene, CDR1 is SGHRS and CDR2 is YFSETQ. V gave up 1 base and J gave up 2 bases, with 3 bases separating them. This CDR3 is CASSLLNTGELFF. The covered CDR3 bases are TGCGCCAGCAGCTTGCTTAACACCGGGGAG.

This clone came up many times. The read is 3 residues too short to cover the CDR3 end, so that end is filled in from the germline J gene. The V and J genes are TRBV20-1 and TRBJ2-7; TRBD1 matches 7 bases. Germline V lookup: CDR1 DFQATT, CDR2 SNEGSKA (reference sequence). The J segment lost 2 bases and the V segment lost 2 bases, leaving 3 bases of the junction unmatched. The CDR3 has 13 amino acids. CDR3 region: CSARPQGAYEQYF. CDR3 DNA, as far as it was read: TGCAGTGCTAGACCGCAGGGGGCCTACGAG.

This clone was observed at least ten times. With the read ending 3 residues before the CDR3 end, the germline J gene is used to fill in that end. This chain uses TRBV5-1 with TRBJ2-3; D ambiguous. CDR1 is SGHRS and CDR2 is YFSETQ in the germline V gene. Deletions cut 0 bases from V and 1 base from J, with 9 bases between. This CDR3 has 15 residues. CDR3 residues: CASSLGPKGTDTQYF. Partial CDR3 DNA: TGCGCCAGCAGCTTGGGGCCCAAAGGCACAGATACG.

Only a few counts were recorded for this clone. With the read ending 3 residues before the CDR3 end, the germline J gene is used to fill in that end. J is TRBJ2-7 and V is TRBV7-9, with TRBD2 matching over 7 bases. Germline V gives CDR1 SEHNR, CDR2 FQNEAQ (reference sequence). V shed 11 bases, J shed 3 bases, and the junction held 10 bases outside the gene matches. CDR3 size: 13 residues. This CDR3 reads CAAGEAAGYEQYF. Incomplete CDR3 DNA: TGTGCCGCGGGGGAGGCGGCCGGCTACGAG.

This clone was detected ten times or more. The sequenced fragment ends 3 residues before the CDR3 boundary, so the rest is inferred from the germline J gene. This chain connects TRBV18 to TRBJ2-7; the match to TRBD1 covers 9 bases. The V and J ends lost 3 bases and 4 bases, in that order; junction bases with no gene match: 4. This CDR3 region has 14 residues. Germline V gene lookup returns CDR1 KGHSH and CDR2 LQKENI. CDR3 DNA, as far as it was read: TGTGCCAGCTCACCGGACAGGGGCCTGTACGAG. Its protein is CASSPDRGLYE. The whole CDR3 protein reads CASSPDRGLYEQYF. The full variable domain, with the rest looked up from reference TRBV18 and TRBJ2-7, is NAGVMQNPRHLVRRRGQEARLRCSPMKGHSHVYWYRQLPEEGLKFMVYLQKENIIDESGMPKERFSAEFPKEGPSILRIQQVVRGDSAAYFCASSPDRGLYEQYFGPGTRLTVT.

At least ten counts were recorded for this clone. The DNA ends 3 residues before the CDR3 does, and the rest of the CDR3 is filled in from the germline J gene. V is TRBV20-1 and J is TRBJ2-1; no clear D gene. Germline CDR1 and CDR2: DFQATT and SNEGSKA (reference sequence). The CDR3 is 14 residues long. Trimming pared 3 bases from V and 0 bases from J, leaving 9 bases between. CDR3: CSASALASYNEQFF. Partial CDR3 DNA: TGCAGTGCTAGCGCGCTCGCCTCCTACAATGAG.

This clone was seen many times. Read coverage stops 3 residues before the CDR3 terminus; the germline J gene supplies the remainder. The J gene is TRBJ2-1, the V gene TRBV30; no clear D. Trimming shortened V by 4 bases and J by 6 bases, and 7 bases separated the two germline ends. The CDR3 length is 11 residues. Germline V gives CDR1 GTSNPN, CDR2 SVGIG (reference sequence). This chain's CDR3 is CAWILGNEQFF. CDR3 DNA, as far as it was read: TGTGCCTGGATACTCGGCAATGAG.

This clone was recorded at least ten times. The junction departs from germline at one end; a sequencing error may be responsible. CDR3 bases read: TGTGCAAGTAATGCGGGACAGGGGTATGGC. Translation: CASNAGQGYG. The entire CDR3 sequence reads CASNAGQGYGYTF. The chain carries TRBV19 and TRBJ1-2, with 10 bases matching TRBD1. The CDR3 end is not reached by the read, which stops 3 residues before it; the germline J gene fills it in. CDR1 is LNHDA and CDR2 is SQIVND in the germline V gene (reference sequence). The CDR3 runs 13 residues.

This clone was detected ten times or more. Read data end 3 residues before the CDR3 end; the end is taken from the germline J gene. V gene TRBV19 combines with J gene TRBJ2-1; 14 bases are a match to TRBD2. The CDR3 has 19 residues. Germline V CDR1 and CDR2: LNHDA, SQIVND (reference sequence). The trim removed 7 bases at V and 2 bases at J, leaving 13 bases unmatched. CDR3 protein: CASKGGGTSGSPTYNEQFF. The covered CDR3 bases are TGTGCCAGTAAAGGTGGGGGGACTAGCGGGAGCCCTACCTACAATGAG.

This clone appeared many times. The CDR3 extends 3 residues past the end of the read, so its final part is completed from the germline J gene. The J gene is TRBJ1-5, the V gene TRBV30, with D perhaps matching TRBD1 (5 bases). There are 15 residues in the CDR3. The germline V gene encodes CDR1 GTSNPN and CDR2 SVGIG (reference sequence). Trimming shortened V by 0 bases and J by 1 base, and 10 bases separated the two germline ends. CDR3 bases read: TGTGCCTGGAGTGTTGGGGCAAGGAGCAATCAGCCC. Protein: CAWSVGARSNQP. In full, the CDR3 is CAWSVGARSNQPQHF. The full variable domain, in which reference TRBV30 and TRBJ1-5 provide the parts outside the CDR3, is SQTIHQWPATLVQPVGSPLSLECTVEGTSNPNLYWYRQAAGRGLQLLFYSVGIGQISSEVPQNLSASRPQDRQFILSSKKLLLSDSGFYLCAWSVGARSNQPQHFGDGTRLSIL.

This clone has at least ten counts. The CDR3 extends 3 residues past the end of the read, so its final part is completed from the germline J gene. The chain recombines TRBV28 with TRBJ1-5; D is possibly TRBD1 (6 bases). Germline CDR1 MDHEN, CDR2 SYDVKM. V was cut by 3 bases and J by 2 bases, with 14 bases left in between. CDR3 length: 16 residues. Partial CDR3 DNA: TGTGCCAGCAGTTTTCATGGGGGCTCTGGCAATCAGCCC. It is translated as CASSFHGGSGNQP. The entire CDR3 reads CASSFHGGSGNQPQHF.

This clone was observed at least ten times. The read is 3 residues too short to cover the CDR3 end, so that end is filled in from the germline J gene. The chain carries TRBV10-3 and TRBJ2-7, with D tentatively TRBD1 (5 bases). The V end lost 1 base, the J end lost 6 bases, and 10 bases lay between the germline ends. CDR3 length equals 13 residues. Germline-derived CDR1 and CDR2 are ENHRY and SYGVKD. The part of the CDR3 DNA that was read is TGTGCCATCAGTGAGTTGGGGCGGAGCGAG. Protein product: CAISELGRSE. The full CDR3 sequence reads CAISELGRSEQYF.

Ten or more counts support this clone. The CDR3 end falls 3 residues outside the read, so it is completed with the germline J gene. The rearrangement joins TRBV11-2 to TRBJ1-2; D might be TRBD1 (6 bases). The germline V gene has CDR1 SGHAT and CDR2 FQNNGV. This CDR3 has 11 amino acids. CDR3 sequence reads: CASRGDTKYTF. The sequenced part of the CDR3 DNA is TGTGCCAGCAGAGGGGACACGAAG.

This clone came up many times. The CDR3 goes on 3 residues after the read ends, and that part is filled in from the germline J gene. V is TRBV7-3 and J is TRBJ2-1; D perhaps matches TRBD2 (6 bases). Germline V CDR1 and CDR2: SGHTA, FQGTGA. Trimming removed 3 bases at V and 2 bases at J, with 14 bases between. CDR3 length: 16 residues. CDR3 DNA (partial): TGTGCCAGCAGCTTGATTATAGCGGAAACCTACAATGAG. Translated: CASSLIIAETYNE. The complete CDR3 protein is CASSLIIAETYNEQFF. The full variable domain, in which reference TRBV7-3 and TRBJ2-1 provide the parts outside the CDR3, is GAGVSQTPSNKVTEKGKYVELRCDPISGHTALYWYRQSLGQGPEFLIYFQGTGAADDSGLPNDRFFAVRPEGSVSTLKIQRTERGDSAVYLCASSLIIAETYNEQFFGPGTRLTVL.

Ten or more counts support this clone. Read sequence stops 3 residues before the CDR3 end, and the germline J gene provides the missing end. This chain uses TRBV20-1 with TRBJ2-7; D is unresolved. Deletions cut 0 bases from V and 1 base from J, with 7 bases between. CDR3 length: 13 residues. CDR1 DFQATT and CDR2 SNEGSKA come from the germline V gene (reference sequence). The part of the CDR3 DNA that was read is TGCAGTGCTAGAGATTCAGGTTCCTACGAG. Encoded protein: CSARDSGSYE. In full, the CDR3 is CSARDSGSYEQYF.

This clone was counted many times. Read sequence stops 3 residues before the CDR3 end, and the germline J gene provides the missing end. This chain joins TRBV6-1 and TRBJ1-5; TRBD1 might be the D (5 bases). The CDR3 sequence is 15 residues long. The V and J ends lost 3 bases and 3 bases respectively, with 12 bases between them. Germline values: CDR1 MNHNS, CDR2 SASEGT. The CDR3 here is CASSDAGGFNQPQHF. The sequenced part of the CDR3 DNA is TGTGCCAGCAGTGATGCGGGGGGGTTCAATCAGCCC.

This clone was observed at least ten times. The read is 3 residues too short to cover the CDR3 end, so that end is filled in from the germline J gene. This sequence joins TRBV7-2 and TRBJ2-1; TRBD2 agrees at 10 bases. The trim removed 5 bases at V and 4 bases at J, leaving 5 bases unmatched. CDR3 length equals 15 residues. The germline V gene encodes CDR1 SGHTA and CDR2 FQGNSA. The CDR3 DNA, read in part, is TGTGCCAGCAGCAAAACTAGCGGGGATTACAATGAG. Encoded protein: CASSKTSGDYNE. The whole CDR3 is CASSKTSGDYNEQFF.

This clone was recorded at least ten times. The read ends 3 residues early relative to the CDR3; the germline J gene fills the gap. The V call is TRBV24-1, the J call TRBJ2-7; D unresolved. CDR1 is KGHDR, CDR2 SFDVKD, per germline. This CDR3 region has 15 residues. V shed 3 bases and J shed 3 bases, with 14 bases lying between them. The CDR3 DNA, read in part, is TGTGCCACCAGTGATCCCCGAGGCAAAGACTACGAG. Its protein product is CATSDPRGKDYE. The whole CDR3 reads CATSDPRGKDYEQYF.

This clone was detected many times. From the germline J gene comes the end of the CDR3, since the read stops 3 residues before it. V usage is TRBV20-1 and J usage is TRBJ1-2, with TRBD1 matching 8 bases. Germline trimming cut 6 bases from V and 2 bases from J; bases unmatched to any gene: 17. This CDR3 region has 17 residues. In germline, CDR1 is DFQATT, CDR2 SNEGSKA (reference sequence). The CDR3 bases that were read are TGCAGTGCCAGGCAGGACAGGGTGATTAGGGGAAACTATGGC. It codes for CSARQDRVIRGNYG. The entire CDR3 sequence reads CSARQDRVIRGNYGYTF.

This clone was counted only a few times. From the germline J gene comes the end of the CDR3, since the read stops 3 residues before it. The chain joins TRBV2 to TRBJ2-7; D not resolved. Germline V CDR1 and CDR2: SNHLY, FYNNEI. The CDR3 length is 15 residues. V lost 1 base and J 3 bases, leaving 13 bases between the germline ends. The CDR3 DNA, read in part, is TGTGCCAGCAGTGAAGGCAGTCTAGTCCTCTACGAG. Protein: CASSEGSLVLYE. The whole CDR3 protein reads CASSEGSLVLYEQYF.

At least ten counts were recorded for this clone. Read coverage stops 3 residues before the CDR3 terminus; the germline J gene supplies the remainder. The genes are TRBV18 and TRBJ1-5, with 8 bases lining up with TRBD1. CDR3 length: 14 residues. Germline-derived CDR1 and CDR2 are KGHSH and LQKENI. V lost 3 bases to trimming and J lost 5 bases; unmatched junction nucleotides: 3. The CDR3 DNA, read in part, is TGTGCCAGCTCACCGACAGGGGAGGATCAGCCC. Its translation is CASSPTGEDQP. The whole CDR3 sequence is CASSPTGEDQPQHF.

This clone came up many times. From the germline J gene comes the end of the CDR3, since the read stops 3 residues before it. The J gene is TRBJ2-2, the V gene TRBV7-3, with D possibly being TRBD1 (6 bases). This CDR3 comprises 15 residues. Trimming cost V 3 bases and J 8 bases, with 16 bases left between them. Germline CDR1 SGHTA, CDR2 FQGTGA. Here the CDR3 reads CASSFSGARAGELFF. CDR3 DNA (partial): TGTGCCAGCAGCTTCTCAGGGGCGCGGGCTGGGGAG.

This clone came up many times. Read coverage stops 3 residues before the CDR3 terminus; the germline J gene supplies the remainder. The J gene is TRBJ2-1, the V gene TRBV10-1; D call uncertain. The CDR3 is 14 amino acids. Germline V CDR1 and CDR2: WNHNN, SYGVQD (reference sequence). Trimming removed 5 bases at V and 2 bases at J, with 10 bases between. This CDR3 is CASSTSAAYNEQFF. The covered CDR3 bases are TGCGCCAGCAGTACGAGCGCAGCCTACAATGAG.

This clone was seen at least ten times. Coverage ceases 3 residues before the CDR3 finishes, and the germline J gene fills in the end. The chain has TRBV12-3 or TRBV12-4 and TRBJ2-2, with TRBD2 identical over 7 bases. The length of the CDR3 is 15 residues. The J segment lost 4 bases and the V segment lost 3 bases, leaving 5 bases of the junction unmatched. CDR3: CASSLASGSTGELFF. The sequenced CDR3 bases are TGTGCCAGCAGTTTGGCTAGCGGTTCCACCGGGGAG.

This clone was seen repeatedly, ten times or more. The read comes to an end 3 residues before the CDR3 does, leaving the germline J gene to fill in the end. The V gene is TRBV18, the J gene TRBJ1-2, with a tentative D call TRBD1 (6 bases). CDR1 is KGHSH, CDR2 LQKENI, per germline. The CDR3 is 14 amino acids. Incomplete CDR3 DNA: TGTGCCACCACCGGGGACAAGGGGGTAGGAGGC. Translation gives CATTGDKGVGG. From start to end, the CDR3 is CATTGDKGVGGYTF.

This clone has at least ten counts. The read finishes 3 residues shy of the CDR3 end, and the germline J gene is used to complete it. This rearrangement joins TRBV5-1 to TRBJ2-2, with D possibly being TRBD1 (6 bases). Trimming removed 5 bases at V and 0 bases at J, with 11 bases between. The CDR3 loop spans 15 amino acids. Looked up from germline, CDR1 is SGHRS and CDR2 is YFSETQ. The CDR3 sequence is CASRLTGSNTGELFF. Incomplete CDR3 DNA: TGCGCCAGCAGACTGACAGGTTCGAACACCGGGGAG. Looking up the rest from reference TRBV5-1 and TRBJ2-2 gives the full variable domain: KAGVTQTPRYLIKTRGQQVTLSCSPISGHRSVSWYQQTPGQGLQFLFEYFSETQRNKGNFPGRFSGRQFSNSRSEMNVSTLELGDSALYLCASRLTGSNTGELFFGEGSRLTVL.

Partial CDR3 DNA: TGTGCCAGCAGTGACCCAGACAGGGGTCGCTCCTATAATTCACCC. Translated, it gives CASSDPDRGRSYNSP. The full CDR3 protein reads CASSDPDRGRSYNSPLHF. This chain joins TRBV2 and TRBJ1-6, with 8 nucleotides matching TRBD1. The read gets to within 3 residues of the CDR3 end, and the germline J gene fills in the rest. Unmatched junction bases numbered 7, after V lost 3 bases and J lost 0 bases. Germline V gene lookup returns CDR1 SNHLY and CDR2 FYNNEI. The CDR3 covers 18 residues.

This clone was recorded at least ten times. The read is 3 residues too short to cover the CDR3 end, so that end is filled in from the germline J gene. This rearrangement joins TRBV7-9 to TRBJ1-2; D perhaps matches TRBD1 (5 bases). The V end was cut by 1 base, the J end by 4 bases, with 10 bases between. This CDR3 contains 14 residues. The V gene's germline CDR1 is SEHNR and CDR2 FQNEAQ (reference sequence). Incomplete CDR3 DNA: TGTGCCAGCAGCTTAGGGGAGGGGAGCTATGGC. Translated: CASSLGEGSYG. The full CDR3 protein reads CASSLGEGSYGYTF.